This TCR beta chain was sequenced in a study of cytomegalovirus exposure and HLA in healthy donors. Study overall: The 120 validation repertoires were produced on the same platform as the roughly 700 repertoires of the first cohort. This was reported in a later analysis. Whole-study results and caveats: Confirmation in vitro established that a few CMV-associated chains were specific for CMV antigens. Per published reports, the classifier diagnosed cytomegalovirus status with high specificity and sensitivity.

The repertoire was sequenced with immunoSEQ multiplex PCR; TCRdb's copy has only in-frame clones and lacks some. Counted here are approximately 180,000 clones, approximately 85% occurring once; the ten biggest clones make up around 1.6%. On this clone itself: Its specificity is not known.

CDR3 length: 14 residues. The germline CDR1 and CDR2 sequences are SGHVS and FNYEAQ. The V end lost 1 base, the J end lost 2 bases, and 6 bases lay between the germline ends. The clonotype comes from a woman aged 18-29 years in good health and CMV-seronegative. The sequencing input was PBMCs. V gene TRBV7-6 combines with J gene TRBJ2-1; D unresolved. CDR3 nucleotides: TGTGCCAGCAGCTTAGTTGAGCCCTACAATGAGCAGTTCTTC. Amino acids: CASSLVEPYNEQFF. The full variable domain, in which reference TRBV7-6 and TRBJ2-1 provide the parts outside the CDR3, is GAGVSQSPRYKVTKRGQDVALRCDPISGHVSLYWYRQALGQGPEFLTYFNYEAQQDKSGLPNDRFSAERPEGSISTLTIQRTEQRDSAMYRCASSLVEPYNEQFFGPGTRLTVL.